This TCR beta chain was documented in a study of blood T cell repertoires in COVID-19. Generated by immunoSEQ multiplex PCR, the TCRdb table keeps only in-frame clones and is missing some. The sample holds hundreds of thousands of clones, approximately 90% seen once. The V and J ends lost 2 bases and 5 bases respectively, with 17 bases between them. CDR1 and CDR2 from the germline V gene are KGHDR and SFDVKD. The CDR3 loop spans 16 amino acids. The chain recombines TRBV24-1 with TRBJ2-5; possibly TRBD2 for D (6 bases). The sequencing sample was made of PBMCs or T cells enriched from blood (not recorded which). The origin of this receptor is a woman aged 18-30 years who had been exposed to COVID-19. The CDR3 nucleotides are TGTGCCACCAGTGATTGGAAGACCGGGGGTGCGGAGACCCAGTACTTC. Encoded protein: CATSDWKTGGAETQYF.